This section outlines one T cell receptor (beta chain) sequence together with its context. There is no known antigen for this receptor. The sample is drawn from a study of control samples from healthy donors and cancer patients (TCRdb year 2020). The CDR3 has 12 amino acids, counting the end cysteine and phenylalanine. CDR3 DNA only is kept here, 36 bases in frame from base 1. Taken from the germline V gene (reference sequence), the CDR1 and CDR2 loops are WNHNN and SYGVQD. From V the trimming removes 8 bases and from J it removes 9 bases, while the gene matches leave 8 bases of the junction unaccounted for. The library relied on the immunoSEQ multiplex PCR assay. TCRdb mirrors the immuneACCESS table, restricted to in-frame sequences. Some clones are absent from its copies; in checked studies, under half trace to an unresolved V gene, and the reason for the others is unknown. The record for this sample contains approximately 190,000 clones. Roughly 2% of the sample goes to the ten largest clones.

The sequenced material came from blood. This TCR was recovered from a woman in her 30s in good health. Recombination connected TRBV10-1 to TRBJ2-7; 9 bases in the junction line up with TRBD1. The base sequence is TGCGCCAGCCCGACAAGGGGACAGGGGCAGTACTTC. Its translation reads: CASPTRGQGQYF.